Listed below are T cell receptor beta chains from one sample, sequenced in a study of T cells after yellow fever vaccination. In TCRdb, the 5' RACE reads were re-called with MiXCR into one record per CDR3 protein. The profile covers about 50,000 distinct CDR3 sequences, with around 5.4% appearing a single time and roughly 28% taken by the ten largest. The sequencing used PBMCs, either bulk or a sorted T-cell subset (CD4+, CD8+, memory, or dextramer-sorted; not recorded which), collected on the day of the yellow fever booster vaccination. These receptors came from a man younger than 30 who received the YFV17D yellow fever vaccine. Both conserved end residues are part of each CDR3. A D gene is named only where the DNA matches it firmly. Size values are once, few and many counts, or a class for expanded clones, and some rows have none.

d_gene: TRBD1; v_gene: TRBV5-1; j_gene: TRBJ1-2; abundance: many; CDR3aa: CASSFGQGNGYTF; CDR3nt: TGCGCCAGCAGCTTCGGACAGGGCAATGGCTACACCTTC
d_gene: NA; v_gene: TRBV6-5; j_gene: TRBJ2-5; abundance: NA; CDR3aa: CVSMTRRDSEQETQYF; CDR3nt: TGTGTCAGTATGACTCGCCGGGACTCTGAGCAAGAGACCCAGTACTTC
d_gene: NA; v_gene: TRBV4-3; j_gene: TRBJ2-1; abundance: NA; CDR3aa: CASSPTLGVYNEQFF; CDR3nt: TGCGCCAGCAGCCCGACCCTAGGTGTCTACAATGAGCAGTTCTTC
d_gene: NA; v_gene: TRBV5-4; j_gene: TRBJ2-1; abundance: few; CDR3aa: CASKSQGFNEQFF; CDR3nt: TGTGCCAGCAAAAGTCAGGGGTTCAATGAGCAGTTCTTC
d_gene: TRBD2; v_gene: TRBV27; j_gene: TRBJ2-3; abundance: many; CDR3aa: CASSRGLFTDTQYF; CDR3nt: TGTGCCAGCAGTCGGGGACTATTCACAGATACGCAGTATTTT
d_gene: TRBD1; v_gene: TRBV12-3/TRBV12-4; j_gene: TRBJ1-1; abundance: NA; CDR3aa: CASSPTGDWGTEAFF; CDR3nt: TGTGCCAGCAGCCCGACAGGGGATTGGGGGACTGAAGCTTTCTTT
d_gene: NA; v_gene: TRBV5-1; j_gene: TRBJ1-6; abundance: NA; CDR3aa: CASSLAGGSSYNSPLHF; CDR3nt: TGCGCCAGCAGCTTGGCGGGGGGTAGCTCCTATAATTCACCCCTCCACTTT
d_gene: TRBD1; v_gene: TRBV7-2; j_gene: TRBJ2-5; abundance: many; CDR3aa: CASSTRGETQYF; CDR3nt: TGTGCCAGCAGCACCAGGGGGGAGACCCAGTACTTC
d_gene: TRBD1; v_gene: TRBV11-2; j_gene: TRBJ2-7; abundance: many; CDR3aa: CASSRSQQGANEQYF; CDR3nt: TGTGCCAGCAGCCGATCCCAGCAGGGGGCCAACGAGCAGTACTTC
d_gene: NA; v_gene: TRBV7-9; j_gene: TRBJ2-1; abundance: many; CDR3aa: CASSLRVGEQFF; CDR3nt: TGTGCCAGCAGCTTAAGGGTTGGTGAGCAGTTCTTC
d_gene: TRBD1; v_gene: TRBV11-2; j_gene: TRBJ2-5; abundance: NA; CDR3aa: CASSVGTGVQETQYF; CDR3nt: TGTGCCAGCAGCGTCGGGACAGGGGTCCAAGAGACCCAGTACTTC
d_gene: NA; v_gene: TRBV6-2/TRBV6-3; j_gene: TRBJ2-7; abundance: many; CDR3aa: CASSPYYEQYF; CDR3nt: TGTGCCAGCAGCCCCTACTACGAGCAGTACTTC
d_gene: NA; v_gene: TRBV9; j_gene: TRBJ1-5; abundance: NA; CDR3aa: CASSAGGSNQPQHF; CDR3nt: TGTGCCAGCAGCGCGGGTGGAAGCAATCAGCCCCAGCATTTT
d_gene: TRBD1; v_gene: TRBV4-2; j_gene: TRBJ1-2; abundance: NA; CDR3aa: CASSPPGQNYGYTF; CDR3nt: TGTGCCAGCAGCCCCCCGGGACAGAACTATGGCTACACCTTC
d_gene: NA; v_gene: TRBV6-5; j_gene: TRBJ1-5; abundance: many; CDR3aa: CASSLRESNQPQHF; CDR3nt: TGTGCCAGCAGCCTCAGGGAGAGCAATCAGCCCCAGCATTTT
d_gene: NA; v_gene: TRBV5-5; j_gene: TRBJ2-7; abundance: many; CDR3aa: CASSLRGSYEQYF; CDR3nt: TGTGCCAGCAGCTTACGGGGGAGCTACGAGCAGTACTTC
d_gene: NA; v_gene: TRBV5-1; j_gene: TRBJ1-2; abundance: few; CDR3aa: CASSFGPNYGYTF; CDR3nt: TGCGCCAGCAGCTTCGGACCTAACTATGGCTACACCTTC
d_gene: NA; v_gene: TRBV7-9; j_gene: TRBJ1-2; abundance: NA; CDR3aa: CASSLVTARYGYTF; CDR3nt: TGTGCCAGCAGCTTAGTTACAGCGCGCTATGGCTACACCTTC
d_gene: TRBD2; v_gene: TRBV29-1; j_gene: TRBJ2-1; abundance: many; CDR3aa: CSVATSGVYNEQFF; CDR3nt: TGCAGCGTTGCGACTAGCGGGGTTTACAATGAGCAGTTCTTC
d_gene: TRBD1; v_gene: TRBV10-3; j_gene: TRBJ2-5; abundance: many; CDR3aa: CAISADRNQETQYF; CDR3nt: TGTGCCATCAGTGCGGACAGGAACCAAGAGACCCAGTACTTC
d_gene: TRBD2; v_gene: TRBV30; j_gene: TRBJ2-1; abundance: few; CDR3aa: CASREGNYNEQFF; CDR3nt: TGTGCCTCAAGGGAGGGGAACTACAATGAGCAGTTCTTC
d_gene: TRBD1; v_gene: TRBV5-1; j_gene: TRBJ1-2; abundance: many; CDR3aa: CASSSGGQGADYGYTF; CDR3nt: TGCGCCAGCAGCTCGGGTGGACAGGGGGCAGACTATGGCTACACCTTC
d_gene: NA; v_gene: TRBV4-2; j_gene: TRBJ1-5; abundance: NA; CDR3aa: CASSQDSVRGNQPQHF; CDR3nt: TGTGCCAGCAGCCAAGATTCAGTGCGGGGCAATCAGCCCCAGCATTTT
d_gene: NA; v_gene: TRBV2; j_gene: TRBJ1-3; abundance: few; CDR3aa: CASSVQGNTIYF; CDR3nt: TGTGCCAGCAGTGTACAGGGTAACACCATATATTTT
d_gene: TRBD1; v_gene: TRBV11-2; j_gene: TRBJ2-6; abundance: many; CDR3aa: CASSPQAGTEHRVLTF; CDR3nt: TGTGCCAGCAGTCCGCAAGCCGGGACAGAGCATCGGGTCCTGACTTTC
d_gene: NA; v_gene: TRBV14; j_gene: TRBJ1-4; abundance: few; CDR3aa: CASSQVQEANEKLFF; CDR3nt: TGTGCCAGCAGCCAAGTTCAGGAAGCTAATGAAAAACTGTTTTTT
d_gene: TRBD2; v_gene: TRBV5-4; j_gene: TRBJ2-5; abundance: NA; CDR3aa: CASSLIAGKETQYF; CDR3nt: TGTGCCAGCAGCCTAATAGCGGGGAAAGAGACCCAGTACTTC
d_gene: TRBD2; v_gene: TRBV4-1; j_gene: TRBJ2-7; abundance: many; CDR3aa: CASSQAVGRAAYEQYF; CDR3nt: TGCGCCAGCAGCCAAGCGGTCGGGAGGGCCGCCTACGAGCAGTACTTC
d_gene: TRBD1; v_gene: TRBV6-2/TRBV6-3; j_gene: TRBJ1-2; abundance: NA; CDR3aa: CASSTTGEAGYTF; CDR3nt: TGTGCCAGCAGTACGACAGGGGAAGCCGGCTACACCTTC
d_gene: NA; v_gene: TRBV4-1; j_gene: TRBJ1-6; abundance: NA; CDR3aa: CASSQEGFSYNSPLHF; CDR3nt: TGCGCCAGCAGCCAAGAAGGATTCTCCTATAATTCACCCCTCCACTTT
d_gene: NA; v_gene: TRBV12-3/TRBV12-4; j_gene: TRBJ1-3; abundance: NA; CDR3aa: CASSLQAARDTIYF; CDR3nt: TGTGCCAGCAGTTTACAAGCGGCCAGGGACACCATATATTTT
d_gene: NA; v_gene: TRBV5-4; j_gene: TRBJ1-3; abundance: NA; CDR3aa: CASSGRGAKPGNTIYF; CDR3nt: TGTGCCAGCAGCGGCCGGGGGGCTAAACCTGGAAACACCATATATTTT
d_gene: NA; v_gene: TRBV6-6; j_gene: TRBJ1-4; abundance: many; CDR3aa: CADLRINEKLFF; CDR3nt: TGTGCCGACCTACGGATTAATGAAAAACTGTTTTTT
d_gene: NA; v_gene: TRBV12-3/TRBV12-4; j_gene: TRBJ2-3; abundance: NA; CDR3aa: CASSFGGTSTDTQYF; CDR3nt: TGTGCCAGCAGTTTTGGGGGAACTAGCACAGATACGCAGTATTTT
d_gene: TRBD1; v_gene: TRBV19; j_gene: TRBJ1-1; abundance: NA; CDR3aa: CASSLTETGGTEAFF; CDR3nt: TGTGCCAGTAGTCTAACGGAGACAGGGGGAACTGAAGCTTTCTTT
d_gene: NA; v_gene: TRBV6-5; j_gene: TRBJ2-7; abundance: many; CDR3aa: CASRPRGSYEQYF; CDR3nt: TGTGCCAGCAGACCGAGGGGCTCCTACGAGCAGTACTTC
d_gene: TRBD1; v_gene: TRBV30; j_gene: TRBJ1-5; abundance: many; CDR3aa: CAWSVGQGNQPQHF; CDR3nt: TGTGCCTGGAGTGTCGGACAGGGGAATCAGCCCCAGCATTTT
d_gene: NA; v_gene: TRBV4-3; j_gene: TRBJ2-1; abundance: few; CDR3aa: CASSLLGATNEQFF; CDR3nt: TGCGCCAGCAGCCTCCTGGGGGCCACCAATGAGCAGTTCTTC
d_gene: NA; v_gene: TRBV28; j_gene: TRBJ2-2; abundance: few; CDR3aa: CASSTEESTGELFF; CDR3nt: TGTGCCAGCAGTACCGAGGAATCGACCGGGGAGCTGTTTTTT
d_gene: NA; v_gene: TRBV6-1; j_gene: TRBJ1-5; abundance: NA; CDR3aa: CASSDRFGDISNQPQHF; CDR3nt: TGTGCCAGCAGTGATCGTTTCGGGGACATTAGCAATCAGCCCCAGCATTTT
d_gene: TRBD1; v_gene: TRBV4-1; j_gene: TRBJ1-1; abundance: once; CDR3aa: CASSQLDRVTEAFF; CDR3nt: TGCGCCAGCAGCCAATTAGACAGGGTCACTGAAGCTTTCTTT
d_gene: NA; v_gene: TRBV4-1; j_gene: TRBJ2-2; abundance: few; CDR3aa: CASSRNKNTGELFF; CDR3nt: TGCGCCAGCAGCCGAAACAAGAACACCGGGGAGCTGTTTTTT
d_gene: TRBD1; v_gene: TRBV9; j_gene: TRBJ1-1; abundance: many; CDR3aa: CASSTGQDTEAFF; CDR3nt: TGTGCCAGCAGCACAGGACAGGACACTGAAGCTTTCTTT
d_gene: TRBD2; v_gene: TRBV20-1; j_gene: TRBJ2-1; abundance: many; CDR3aa: CSARDWSGAAYNEQFF; CDR3nt: TGCAGTGCTAGAGATTGGAGCGGGGCCGCCTACAATGAGCAGTTCTTC
d_gene: TRBD1; v_gene: TRBV4-1; j_gene: TRBJ1-2; abundance: many; CDR3aa: CASSQLDRAGYGYTF; CDR3nt: TGCGCCAGCAGCCAGCTCGACAGGGCTGGCTATGGCTACACCTTC
d_gene: NA; v_gene: TRBV5-1; j_gene: TRBJ2-1; abundance: many; CDR3aa: CASSRGTSLGEQFF; CDR3nt: TGCGCCAGCAGCAGAGGAACTAGCCTCGGTGAGCAGTTCTTC
d_gene: TRBD1; v_gene: TRBV4-1; j_gene: TRBJ1-5; abundance: many; CDR3aa: CASSQPGGVGPQHF; CDR3nt: TGCGCCAGCAGCCAACCAGGGGGAGTCGGCCCCCAGCATTTT